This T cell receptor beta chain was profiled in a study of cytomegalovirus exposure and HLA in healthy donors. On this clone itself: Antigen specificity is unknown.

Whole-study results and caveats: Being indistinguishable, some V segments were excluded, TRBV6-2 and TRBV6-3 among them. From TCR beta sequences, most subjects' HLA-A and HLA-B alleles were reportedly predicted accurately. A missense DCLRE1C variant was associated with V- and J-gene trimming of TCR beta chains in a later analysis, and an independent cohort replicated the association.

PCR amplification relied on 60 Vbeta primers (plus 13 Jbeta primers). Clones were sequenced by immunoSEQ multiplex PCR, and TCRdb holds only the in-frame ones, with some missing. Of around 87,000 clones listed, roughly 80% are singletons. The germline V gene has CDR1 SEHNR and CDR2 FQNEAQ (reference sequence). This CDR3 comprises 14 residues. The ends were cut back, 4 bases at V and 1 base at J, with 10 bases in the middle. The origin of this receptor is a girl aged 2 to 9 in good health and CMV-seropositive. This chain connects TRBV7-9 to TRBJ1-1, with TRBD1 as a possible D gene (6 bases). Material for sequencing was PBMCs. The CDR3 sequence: CASSSSDRNTEAFF. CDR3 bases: TGTGCCAGCAGCTCGTCGGACAGGAACACTGAAGCTTTCTTT.